The 18 T cell receptor beta chains reported below all come from one sample, sequenced in a study of blood T cell repertoires in COVID-19. Assay used: immunoSEQ multiplex PCR; TCRdb lists only in-frame clones, some missing. The table has about 220,000 clones, 80% seen once. The sequencing input was peripheral blood. Receptors were obtained from a human donor in a cohort sampled during active COVID-19.

The rearrangement links TRBV5-6 to TRBJ1-1; 8 bases align to TRBD1. Germline CDR1 is SGHDT and CDR2 is YYEEEE. This CDR3 contains 14 residues. J was trimmed by 5 bases and V by 3 bases; bases with no gene match: 6. This CDR3 reads CASSSTGGRTEAFF. The CDR3, as DNA: TGTGCCAGCAGCTCTACAGGGGGACGAACTGAAGCTTTCTTT. Combining the CDR3 with reference TRBV5-6 and TRBJ1-1 gives the whole variable domain DAGVTQSPTHLIKTRGQQVTLRCSPKSGHDTVSWYQQALGQGPQFIFQYYEEEERQRGNFPDRFSGHQFPNYSSELNVNALLLGDSALYLCASSSTGGRTEAFFGQGTRLTVV.

Ten or more counts support this clone. A read error may produce the germline difference seen at one junction end. The V and J genes are TRBV6-6 and TRBJ2-1; 13 bases agree with TRBD2. The CDR3 spans 12 residues. Germline V gene lookup returns CDR1 MNHNY and CDR2 SVGAGI (reference sequence). In DNA form, the CDR3 reads TGTGCCAGCAGACCAACTAGCGGGAGGGCCCTCTTC. Protein product: CASRPTSGRALF.

In this sample, this clone turned up a few times. V and J are TRBV5-5 and TRBJ1-5, with 7 bases lining up with TRBD1. The V gene's germline CDR1 is SGHKS and CDR2 YYEKEE (reference sequence). J lost 0 bases, V lost 4 bases, and 4 bases had no gene match. The CDR3 has 15 amino acids. Here the CDR3 reads CASSTRGDSNQPQHF. The CDR3 DNA sequence: TGTGCCAGCAGCACCAGGGGGGATAGCAATCAGCCCCAGCATTTT. The whole variable domain, filled in from reference TRBV5-5 and TRBJ1-5, reads DAGVTQSPTHLIKTRGQQVTLRCSPISGHKSVSWYQQVLGQGPQFIFQYYEKEERGRGNFPDRFSARQFPNYSSELNVNALLLGDSALYLCASSTRGDSNQPQHFGDGTRLSIL.

The chain combines TRBV7-3 with TRBJ2-7; D unclear. Trimming stripped 11 bases from V and 4 bases from J, with 12 bases between. Germline CDR1 is SGHTA and CDR2 is FQGTGA. The CDR3 is 11 residues long. CDR3 region: CAVANRYEQYF. Here the CDR3 DNA reads TGTGCCGTGGCAAACCGATACGAGCAGTACTTC. The full variable domain, completed using reference TRBV7-3 and TRBJ2-7, is GAGVSQTPSNKVTEKGKYVELRCDPISGHTALYWYRQSLGQGPEFLIYFQGTGAADDSGLPNDRFFAVRPEGSVSTLKIQRTERGDSAVYLCAVANRYEQYFGPGTRLTVT.

The chain couples TRBV5-6 to TRBJ1-5; D might be TRBD1 (5 bases). The CDR3 consists of 13 residues. Germline assignment: CDR1 SGHDT and CDR2 YYEEEE. V was cut by 2 bases and J by 9 bases, with 12 bases left in between. CDR3 DNA sequence: TGTGCCAGCAGCTTTCGCACGGGGGGGCCCCAGCATTTT. Its protein product is CASSFRTGGPQHF.

This chain joins TRBV7-2 and TRBJ1-2; 11 bases line up with TRBD1. Germline-derived CDR1 and CDR2 are SGHTA and FQGNSA. V trimming: 5 bases; J trimming: 2 bases; junction bases outside the gene matches: 7. CDR3 length: 16 residues. The CDR3 DNA sequence: TGTGCCAGCAGCCCTAGGGACAGGGGGACGAACTATGGCTACACCTTC. It encodes CASSPRDRGTNYGYTF.

CDR3 sequence reads: CASSLSGGGTEAFF. The CDR3, as DNA: TGCGCCAGCAGCTTGTCGGGGGGTGGGACTGAAGCTTTCTTT. The rearrangement links TRBV5-1 to TRBJ1-1, with D tentatively TRBD1 (5 bases). Germline V lookup: CDR1 SGHRS, CDR2 YFSETQ. CDR3 size: 14 residues. Trimming pared 1 base from V and 5 bases from J, leaving 12 bases between.

The V call is TRBV28, the J call TRBJ2-5; tentative D call: TRBD1 (5 bases). CDR1 is MDHEN, CDR2 SYDVKM, per germline. This CDR3 region has 14 residues. V shed 3 bases and J shed 1 base, with 9 bases lying between them. The CDR3 bases are TGTGCCAGCAGTTTTTCCAGGGTCCAAGAGACCCAGTACTTC. It yields the protein CASSFSRVQETQYF.

The chain recombines TRBV6-5 with TRBJ1-2; D may be TRBD1 (6 bases). The CDR3 has 13 amino acids. Germline loops: CDR1 MNHEY, CDR2 SVGAGI. V dropped 9 bases and J dropped 6 bases, with 17 bases sitting between them. For the CDR3, the DNA is TGTGCCAGTGCGCGACCTGGGGGCAATGGCTACACCTTC. As protein: CASARPGGNGYTF.

The V call is TRBV15, the J call TRBJ2-3; 7 bases line up with TRBD2. Germline CDR1 is LNHNV and CDR2 is YYDKDF (reference sequence). V trimming: 8 bases; J trimming: 4 bases; junction bases outside the gene matches: 9. There are 14 residues in the CDR3. The CDR3 loop reads CATRSSGGADTQYF. As DNA, the CDR3 is TGTGCCACCCGATCTAGCGGAGGGGCAGATACGCAGTATTTT. Variable domain in full (rest from reference TRBV15 and TRBJ2-3): DAMVIQNPRYQVTQFGKPVTLSCSQTLNHNVMYWYQQKSSQAPKLLFHYYDKDFNNEADTPDNFQSRRPNTSFCFLDIRSPGLGDTAMYLCATRSSGGADTQYFGPGTRLTVL.

The DNA of the CDR3 is TGTGCCAGCAGCGTAGCACCCCCTGTACCCCAGGATCGGCAGGGATATGGCTACACCTTC. Residues: CASSVAPPVPQDRQGYGYTF. V gene TRBV9 combines with J gene TRBJ1-2; possible D gene TRBD1, 5 bases. Germline assignment: CDR1 SGDLS and CDR2 YYNGEE. CDR3 size: 20 residues. The V end lost 0 bases, the J end lost 5 bases, and 29 bases lay between the germline ends.

This clone was observed many times. The rearrangement links TRBV7-9 to TRBJ2-7; D unresolved. V shed 6 bases and J shed 6 bases, with 18 bases lying between them. The CDR3 spans 14 residues. Germline CDR1 SEHNR, CDR2 FQNEAQ (reference sequence). This chain's CDR3 is CASSPGEALGEQYF. The CDR3 DNA follows: TGTGCCAGCAGTCCCGGAGAGGCACTCGGCGAGCAGTACTTC.

This chain joins TRBV18 and TRBJ2-1, with a weak D call TRBD2 (5 bases). In germline, CDR1 is KGHSH, CDR2 LQKENI. The germline V and J ends were trimmed by 3 bases and 4 bases, with 13 bases remaining between them. This CDR3 region has 15 residues. The CDR3 loop is CASSPNRRGYNEQFF. DNA for the CDR3: TGTGCCAGCTCACCGAATCGACGGGGTTACAATGAGCAGTTCTTC.

The chain recombines TRBV27 with TRBJ2-1; 11 bases align to TRBD1. With V trimmed by 5 bases and J by 2 bases, 5 bases remained unmatched. Germline-derived CDR1 and CDR2 are MNHEY and SMNVEV (reference sequence). CDR3 size: 16 residues. CDR3 sequence (DNA): TGTGCCAGCAGTGTCCCGGGACAGGGGGCCTACAATGAGCAGTTCTTC. This translates into CASSVPGQGAYNEQFF.

The V gene is TRBV5-1, the J gene TRBJ1-1; D remains ambiguous. Looked up from germline, CDR1 is SGHRS and CDR2 is YFSETQ. V was shortened by 0 bases and J by 7 bases, with 7 bases between the two germline ends. CDR3 length: 12 residues. The DNA of the CDR3 is TGCGCCAGCAGCTTGGAAGGCGGTGAAGCTTTCTTT. Translated, it gives CASSLEGGEAFF.

This clone was counted a few times. CDR3: CASSELQGRQPQHF. The CDR3 DNA is TGTGCCAGCAGTGAATTACAGGGGAGGCAGCCCCAGCATTTT. The genes are TRBV2 and TRBJ1-5, with 7 nucleotides matching TRBD1. The germline V gene encodes CDR1 SNHLY and CDR2 FYNNEI. The J segment lost 7 bases and the V segment lost 2 bases, leaving 5 bases of the junction unmatched. The CDR3 has 14 residues.

This clone was observed once. V usage is TRBV7-9 and J usage is TRBJ2-5; D is unresolved. Trimming pared 5 bases from V and 9 bases from J, leaving 7 bases between. This CDR3 has 10 residues. CDR1 is SEHNR and CDR2 is FQNEAQ in the germline V gene (reference sequence). The chain's CDR3 is CASSARAQYF. The CDR3 coding sequence is TGTGCCAGCAGCGCCCGGGCCCAGTACTTC. Supplemented by reference TRBV7-9 and TRBJ2-5, the full variable domain reads DTGVSQNPRHKITKRGQNVTFRCDPISEHNRLYWYRQTLGQGPEFLTYFQNEAQLEKSRLLSDRFSAERPKGSFSTLEIQRTEQGDSAMYLCASSARAQYFGPGTRLLVL.

The chain couples TRBV27 to TRBJ2-7, with D hard to call. This CDR3 is 11 amino acids long. Germline values: CDR1 MNHEY, CDR2 SMNVEV (reference sequence). The V end lost 8 bases, the J end lost 3 bases, and 8 bases lay between the germline ends. In nucleotides, the CDR3 is TGTGCCAGCTGGTCGAGCTACGAGCAGTACTTC. Its translation is CASWSSYEQYF.